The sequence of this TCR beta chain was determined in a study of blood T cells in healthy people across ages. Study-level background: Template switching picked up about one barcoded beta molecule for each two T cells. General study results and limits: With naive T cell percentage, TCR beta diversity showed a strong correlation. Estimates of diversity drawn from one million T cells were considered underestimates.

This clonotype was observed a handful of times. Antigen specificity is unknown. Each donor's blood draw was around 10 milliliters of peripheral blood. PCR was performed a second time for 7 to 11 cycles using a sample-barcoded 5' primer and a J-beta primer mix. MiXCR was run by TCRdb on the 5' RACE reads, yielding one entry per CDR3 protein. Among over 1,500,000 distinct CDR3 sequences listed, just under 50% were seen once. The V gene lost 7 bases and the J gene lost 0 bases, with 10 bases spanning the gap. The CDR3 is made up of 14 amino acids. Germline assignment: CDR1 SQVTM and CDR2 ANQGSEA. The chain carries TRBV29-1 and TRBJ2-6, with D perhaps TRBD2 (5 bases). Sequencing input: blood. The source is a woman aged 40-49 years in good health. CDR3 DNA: TGCAGCGCCGATGGGAGCTCTGGGGCCAACGTCCTGACTTTC. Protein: CSADGSSGANVLTF.